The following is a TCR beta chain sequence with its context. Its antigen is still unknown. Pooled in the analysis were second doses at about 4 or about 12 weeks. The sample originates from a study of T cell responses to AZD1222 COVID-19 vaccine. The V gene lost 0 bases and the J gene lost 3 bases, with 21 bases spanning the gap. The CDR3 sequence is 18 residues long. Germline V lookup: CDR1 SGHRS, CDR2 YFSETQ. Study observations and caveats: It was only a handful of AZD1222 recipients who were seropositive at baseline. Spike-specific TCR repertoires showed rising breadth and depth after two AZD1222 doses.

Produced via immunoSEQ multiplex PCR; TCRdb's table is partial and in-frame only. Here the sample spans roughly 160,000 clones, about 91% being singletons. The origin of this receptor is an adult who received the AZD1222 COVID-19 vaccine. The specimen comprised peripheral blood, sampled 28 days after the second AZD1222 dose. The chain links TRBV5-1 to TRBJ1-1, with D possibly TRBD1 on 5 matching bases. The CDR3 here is CASSLVRAAQGHDTEAFF. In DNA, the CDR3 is TGCGCCAGCAGCTTGGTAAGGGCAGCCCAAGGACATGACACTGAAGCTTTCTTT.